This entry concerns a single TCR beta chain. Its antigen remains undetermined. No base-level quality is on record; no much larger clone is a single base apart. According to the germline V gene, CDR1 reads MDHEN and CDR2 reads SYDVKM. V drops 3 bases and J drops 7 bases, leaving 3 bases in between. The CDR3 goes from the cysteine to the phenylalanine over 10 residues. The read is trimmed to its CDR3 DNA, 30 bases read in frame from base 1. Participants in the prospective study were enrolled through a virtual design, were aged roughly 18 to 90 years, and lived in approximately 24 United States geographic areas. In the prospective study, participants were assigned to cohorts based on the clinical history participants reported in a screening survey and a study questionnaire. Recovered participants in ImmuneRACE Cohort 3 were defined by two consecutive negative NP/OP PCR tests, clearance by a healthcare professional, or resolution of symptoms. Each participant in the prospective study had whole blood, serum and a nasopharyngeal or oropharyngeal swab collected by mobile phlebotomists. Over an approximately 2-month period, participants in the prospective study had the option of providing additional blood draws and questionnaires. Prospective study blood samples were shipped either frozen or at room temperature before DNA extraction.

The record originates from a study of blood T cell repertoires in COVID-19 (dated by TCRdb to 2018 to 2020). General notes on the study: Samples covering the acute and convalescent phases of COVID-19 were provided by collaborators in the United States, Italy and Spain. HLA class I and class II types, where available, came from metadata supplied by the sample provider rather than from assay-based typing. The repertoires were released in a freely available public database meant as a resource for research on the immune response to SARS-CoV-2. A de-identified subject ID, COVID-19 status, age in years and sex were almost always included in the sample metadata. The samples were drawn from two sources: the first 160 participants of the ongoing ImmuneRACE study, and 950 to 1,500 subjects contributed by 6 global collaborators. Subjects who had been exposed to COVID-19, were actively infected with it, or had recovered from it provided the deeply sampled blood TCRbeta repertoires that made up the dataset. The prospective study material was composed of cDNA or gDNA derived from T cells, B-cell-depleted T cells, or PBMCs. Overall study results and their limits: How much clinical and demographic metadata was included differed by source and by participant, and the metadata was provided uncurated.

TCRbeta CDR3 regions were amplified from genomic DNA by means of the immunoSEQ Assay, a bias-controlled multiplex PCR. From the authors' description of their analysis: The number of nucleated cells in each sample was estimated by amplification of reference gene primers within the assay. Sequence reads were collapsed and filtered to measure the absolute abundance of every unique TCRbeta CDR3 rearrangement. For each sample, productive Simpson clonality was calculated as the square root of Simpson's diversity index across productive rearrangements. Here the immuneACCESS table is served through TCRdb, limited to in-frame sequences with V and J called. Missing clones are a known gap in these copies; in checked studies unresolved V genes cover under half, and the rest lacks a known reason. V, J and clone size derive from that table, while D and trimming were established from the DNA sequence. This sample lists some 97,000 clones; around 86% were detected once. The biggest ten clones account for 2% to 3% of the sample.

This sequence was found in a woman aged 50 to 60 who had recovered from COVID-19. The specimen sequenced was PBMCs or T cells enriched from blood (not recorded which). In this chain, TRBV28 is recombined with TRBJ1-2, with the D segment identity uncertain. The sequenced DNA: TGTGCCAGCAGTTTTATTGGCTACACCTTC. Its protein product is CASSFIGYTF.